The 28 T cell receptor beta chains below all came from one sample that was sequenced in a study of cytomegalovirus exposure and HLA in healthy donors. The PCR made use of 60 Vbeta and 13 Jbeta primers. Assay: immunoSEQ multiplex PCR; the TCRdb copy retains only in-frame clones and omits some. The sample consists of around 150,000 clones, 68% of them appearing once. The sequenced sample consisted of PBMCs. The receptors were sampled from a man aged 45-60 years in good health and CMV-seronegative.

This clone was seen a few times. This rearrangement joins TRBV7-2 to TRBJ2-3, with 9 bases identical to TRBD2. J gave up 2 bases and V 0 bases, and 6 bases lay outside the gene matches. CDR3 length: 17 amino acids. Germline V gene lookup returns CDR1 SGHTA and CDR2 FQGNSA. In DNA form, the CDR3 reads TGTGCCAGCAGCTTAGCACTGCGGGGGGGGAACACAGATACGCAGTATTTT. Translated, it gives CASSLALRGGNTDTQYF. Full variable domain (outside the CDR3, taken from reference TRBV7-2 and TRBJ2-3): GAGVSQSPSNKVTEKGKDVELRCDPISGHTALYWYRQSLGQGLEFLIYFQGNSAPDKSGLPSDRFSAERTGGSVSTLTIQRTQQEDSAVYLCASSLALRGGNTDTQYFGPGTRLTVL.

V gene TRBV15 combines with J gene TRBJ2-6; D is perhaps TRBD1 (6 bases). In germline, CDR1 is LNHNV, CDR2 YYDKDF (reference sequence). Trimming stripped 1 base from V and 0 bases from J, with 19 bases between. CDR3 length: 20 residues. DNA for the CDR3: TGTGCCACCAGCAGAGGAAGGCTAGGACAGAGCGTCTCTGGGGCCAACGTCCTGACTTTC. It encodes CATSRGRLGQSVSGANVLTF.

This clone occurred once. The rearrangement uses TRBV11-2 and TRBJ1-5; 7 bases line up with TRBD1. Germline lookup yields CDR1 SGHAT and CDR2 FQNNGV. The ends lost 1 base at V and 0 bases at J; junction bases unmatched: 3. The CDR3 is 16 residues long. CDR3 in amino acids: CASSLGNRGSNQPQHF. The CDR3 region has the DNA TGTGCCAGCAGCTTAGGAAACAGGGGTAGCAATCAGCCCCAGCATTTT.

The V call is TRBV4-1, the J call TRBJ2-5, with D tentatively TRBD2 (6 bases). The end of the DNA fits TRBJ2-7 better, so the J call may be wrong. The length of the CDR3 is 14 residues. Germline lookup yields CDR1 MGHRA and CDR2 YSYEKL. The CDR3 region has the DNA TGCGCCAGCAGCATGGGACTCGGAGGTGGCGAGCAGTACTTC. This encodes CASSMGLGGGEQYF.

The chain uses TRBV5-4 and TRBJ2-3; the match to TRBD2 covers 8 bases. This CDR3 region has 15 residues. The V gene end was trimmed by 4 bases and the J gene end by 4 bases; junction bases not matched to a gene: 8. Per germline, CDR1 SGHNT and CDR2 YYREEE (reference sequence). CDR3 amino acids: CASSRGTSGADTQYF. The DNA of the CDR3 is TGTGCCAGCAGCCGGGGGACTAGTGGCGCAGATACGCAGTATTTT. Full variable domain (outside the CDR3, taken from reference TRBV5-4 and TRBJ2-3): ETGVTQSPTHLIKTRGQQVTLRCSSQSGHNTVSWYQQALGQGPQFIFQYYREEENGRGNFPPRFSGLQFPNYSSELNVNALELDDSALYLCASSRGTSGADTQYFGPGTRLTVL.

The V call is TRBV2, the J call TRBJ1-6, with D unresolved. Germline V gene lookup returns CDR1 SNHLY and CDR2 FYNNEI. This CDR3 has 15 amino acids. The V gene lost 7 bases and the J gene lost 0 bases, with 10 bases spanning the gap. In DNA, the CDR3 is TGTGCCAGCAATCCGGGGAGCTCCTATAATTCACCCCTCCACTTT. Its translation is CASNPGSSYNSPLHF.

The chain links TRBV7-2 to TRBJ2-1, with 9 nucleotides matching TRBD1. Trimming at V came to 1 base and at J to 2 bases, leaving 0 bases not matched to a gene. Germline assignment: CDR1 SGHTA and CDR2 FQGNSA. The CDR3 is made up of 15 amino acids. As DNA, the CDR3 is TGTGCCAGCAGCTTAGGACAGGGGGCCTACAATGAGCAGTTCTTC. Amino acid sequence: CASSLGQGAYNEQFF.

CDR3 protein: CSVDQGLEEQYF. The CDR3 coding sequence is TGCAGCGTTGATCAGGGGTTGGAGGAGCAGTACTTC. J is TRBJ2-7 and V is TRBV29-1, with TRBD1 as a possible D gene (6 bases). This CDR3 spans 12 amino acids. Germline V lookup: CDR1 SQVTM, CDR2 ANQGSEA. V dropped 3 bases and J dropped 7 bases, with 13 bases sitting between them.

This clone was counted between two and nine times. The rearrangement links TRBV19 to TRBJ2-7; 9 bases agree with TRBD1. Trimming removed 4 bases from V and 6 bases from J; junction bases left unmatched: 13. This CDR3 is 16 amino acids long. From germline, CDR1 is LNHDA and CDR2 SQIVND (reference sequence). CDR3 in DNA: TGTGCCAGTAGTAGGCGGGGGACAGGGTCGATGGTCGAGCAGTACTTC. It is translated as CASSRRGTGSMVEQYF.

The chain recombines TRBV6-5 with TRBJ1-2; 10 nucleotides agree with TRBD1. CDR1 is MNHEY and CDR2 is SVGAGI in the germline V gene. Unmatched junction bases numbered 2, after V lost 5 bases and J lost 2 bases. This CDR3 has 14 amino acids. This CDR3 is CASSRQGANYGYTF. CDR3 DNA: TGTGCCAGCAGTCGACAGGGGGCCAACTATGGCTACACCTTC.

The chain combines TRBV7-9 with TRBJ1-1, with 7 bases aligning to TRBD1. The CDR3 covers 17 residues. Germline V lookup: CDR1 SEHNR, CDR2 FQNEAQ (reference sequence). V lost 5 bases, J lost 4 bases, and 16 bases stayed unmatched. The CDR3 protein is CASSLPGIARGLTEAFF. In nucleotides, the CDR3 is TGTGCCAGCAGCCTACCAGGGATAGCAAGGGGGCTCACTGAAGCTTTCTTT.

J is TRBJ2-7 and V is TRBV7-2; 8 bases are shared with TRBD2. The trim removed 5 bases at V and 3 bases at J, leaving 9 bases unmatched. The CDR3 totals 15 residues. Germline CDR1 SGHTA, CDR2 FQGNSA. CDR3 coding DNA: TGTGCCAGCAGCACCAGCGGGGGCGCACTCTACGAGCAGTACTTC. Translating gives CASSTSGGALYEQYF.

The rearrangement joins TRBV9 to TRBJ1-3, with D maybe TRBD1 (5 bases). The germline V gene has CDR1 SGDLS and CDR2 YYNGEE. The V end was cut by 0 bases, the J end by 4 bases, with 14 bases between. This CDR3 contains 16 residues. The DNA for the CDR3 is TGTGCCAGCAGCGTAGCTATGGCAGGGAACGGAAACACCATATATTTT. The encoded protein is CASSVAMAGNGNTIYF.

This rearrangement joins TRBV5-1 to TRBJ2-2; the match to TRBD1 covers 8 bases. V lost 4 bases to trimming and J lost 4 bases; unmatched junction nucleotides: 6. This CDR3 is built from 15 residues. Germline CDR1 is SGHRS and CDR2 is YFSETQ. CDR3: CASSLTTGVTGELFF. Written as DNA, the CDR3 is TGCGCCAGCAGCCTTACGACAGGGGTCACCGGGGAGCTGTTTTTT.

The chain joins TRBV11-2 to TRBJ2-7, with a weak D call TRBD2 (7 bases). Germline V gene lookup returns CDR1 SGHAT and CDR2 FQNNGV. The CDR3 consists of 14 residues. V shed 7 bases and J shed 6 bases, with 19 bases lying between them. The CDR3 DNA is TGTGCCAGCACCGGGGGGCAGGGTAGTTTCGAGCAGTACTTC. This encodes CASTGGQGSFEQYF. The full variable domain, its missing parts supplied by reference TRBV11-2 and TRBJ2-7, is EAGVAQSPRYKIIEKRQSVAFWCNPISGHATLYWYQQILGQGPKLLIQFQNNGVVDDSQLPKDRFSAERLKGVDSTLKIQPAKLEDSAVYLCASTGGQGSFEQYFGPGTRLTVT.

The V gene is TRBV27, the J gene TRBJ1-1; 9 positions agree with TRBD1. Germline trimming cut 6 bases from V and 1 base from J; bases unmatched to any gene: 6. The CDR3 runs 15 residues. CDR1 is MNHEY, CDR2 SMNVEV, per germline (reference sequence). Here the CDR3 reads CASRTQGAKNTEAFF. The CDR3 DNA reads TGTGCCAGCAGAACACAGGGGGCGAAGAACACTGAAGCTTTCTTT.

This clone was observed once. The chain uses TRBV5-1 and TRBJ2-2; 10 bases align to TRBD2. The V gene's germline CDR1 is SGHRS and CDR2 YFSETQ. The junction had 1 base not matched to a gene; V was cut back by 2 bases and J by 0 bases. The CDR3 consists of 16 residues. The CDR3 region has the DNA TGCGCCAGCAGCTTAACTAGCGGGACGAACACCGGGGAGCTGTTTTTT. Amino acids: CASSLTSGTNTGELFF.

Only one count was recorded for this clone. The chain employs TRBV2 and TRBJ2-7, with TRBD1 matching 9 bases. This CDR3 comprises 14 residues. With 4 bases clipped from V and 4 bases from J, the junction kept 5 bases outside the gene matches. Looked up from germline, CDR1 is SNHLY and CDR2 is FYNNEI. The CDR3: CASSAPGQGYEQYF. In DNA, the CDR3 is TGTGCCAGCAGTGCCCCGGGACAGGGATACGAGCAGTACTTC.

The V call is TRBV4-1, the J call TRBJ2-5; 9 bases align to TRBD2. Trimming took 1 base from V and 1 from J; bases not matched to a gene: 7. Germline values: CDR1 MGHRA, CDR2 YSYEKL. The CDR3 runs 17 residues. This CDR3 is CASSQVGAGGPQETQYF. The CDR3 coding sequence is TGCGCCAGCAGCCAAGTGGGAGCGGGGGGACCCCAAGAGACCCAGTACTTC.

The chain has TRBV7-9 and TRBJ1-1, with 9 bases lining up with TRBD1. CDR1 and CDR2 from the germline V gene are SEHNR and FQNEAQ (reference sequence). J gave up 0 bases and V 5 bases, and 4 bases lay outside the gene matches. This CDR3 contains 15 residues. The DNA of the CDR3 is TGTGCCAGCAGCCCTGGACAGGGGATGAACACTGAAGCTTTCTTT. This sequence encodes CASSPGQGMNTEAFF.

V gene TRBV10-3 combines with J gene TRBJ2-7; 8 bases map to TRBD2. Germline V CDR1 and CDR2: ENHRY, SYGVKD. The CDR3 covers 15 residues. Unmatched junction bases numbered 6, after V lost 3 bases and J lost 2 bases. CDR3 amino acids: CAISDPGLVTYEQYF. The DNA of the CDR3 is TGTGCCATCAGTGACCCGGGACTAGTTACCTACGAGCAGTACTTC.

The table lists this clone with a count of one. The rearrangement uses TRBV6-5 and TRBJ2-7; 7 bases line up with TRBD2. The CDR3 contains 13 residues. Germline V gives CDR1 MNHEY, CDR2 SVGAGI. V shed 8 bases and J 2 bases; nucleotides not matched to a gene: 6. The CDR3, as DNA: TGTGCCAGCGGGGAGGGGAGTCCCTACGAGCAGTACTTC. It encodes CASGEGSPYEQYF.

The rearrangement links TRBV7-2 to TRBJ1-1; a weak D match, TRBD1 (6 bases). The CDR3 spans 14 residues. V was clipped by 5 bases and J by 2 bases, with 12 bases between them. CDR1 is SGHTA and CDR2 is FQGNSA in the germline V gene. As DNA, the CDR3 is TGTGCCAGCAGCAGCTACAGGGATAACACTGAAGCTTTCTTT. Translation: CASSSYRDNTEAFF.

To note about this clone: The same CDR3 can be traced to other DNA sequences in this sample. The chain joins TRBV6-5 to TRBJ1-2; 7 bases fit TRBD1. CDR1 and CDR2 from the germline V gene are MNHEY and SVGAGI. V lost 6 bases, J lost 4 bases, and 8 bases stayed unmatched. The CDR3 extends over 14 amino acids. This CDR3 is CASSPHTGVYGYTF. The CDR3, as DNA: TGTGCCAGCAGCCCACATACAGGGGTCTATGGCTACACCTTC.

The rearrangement links TRBV7-9 to TRBJ1-1, with 9 bases fitting TRBD1. V shed 7 bases, J shed 1 base, and the junction held 4 bases outside the gene matches. The CDR3 length is 14 residues. From germline, CDR1 is SEHNR and CDR2 FQNEAQ (reference sequence). CDR3 amino acids: CASISTGGNTEAFF. The CDR3 DNA reads TGTGCCAGCATCTCGACAGGGGGGAACACTGAAGCTTTCTTT.

This clone was detected only once. This rearrangement joins TRBV27 to TRBJ1-5; D ambiguous. The CDR3 is 16 amino acids. V lost 1 base, J lost 0 bases, and 10 bases lay in between. CDR1 and CDR2 from the germline V gene are MNHEY and SMNVEV (reference sequence). This CDR3 reads CASSLLGTHSNQPQHF. DNA of the CDR3: TGTGCCAGCAGTTTATTGGGCACTCATAGCAATCAGCCCCAGCATTTT.

This clone was seen only a few times. The genes are TRBV2 and TRBJ1-5; TRBD1 might be the D (6 bases). Germline values: CDR1 SNHLY, CDR2 FYNNEI. The V end was cut by 7 bases, the J end by 5 bases, with 12 bases between. The CDR3 length is 13 residues. The CDR3 protein is CASNSQGHQPQHF. CDR3 in DNA: TGTGCCAGCAATTCTCAGGGGCATCAGCCCCAGCATTTT.

The J gene is TRBJ1-2, the V gene TRBV25-1; 8 bases are a match to TRBD1. The CDR3 runs to 13 residues. Losses at the gene ends were 3 bases for V and 3 bases for J; bases not matched to a gene: 0. CDR1 is MGHDK, CDR2 SYGVNS, per germline. CDR3 DNA sequence: TGTGCCAGCAGTGAGGGACAGGACTATGGCTACACCTTC. Translating it yields CASSEGQDYGYTF.